These T cell receptor beta chains were read from a single sample in a study of cytomegalovirus exposure and HLA in healthy donors. Assay: immunoSEQ multiplex PCR; the TCRdb copy retains only in-frame clones and omits some. The data show 160,000 or so clones, 79% seen once. The sample taken for sequencing was PBMCs. These receptor sequences come from a woman in her 40s in good health and CMV-seronegative. Each CDR3 is given with its conserved first and last residue. Each record gives: V gene, J gene, D gene, clone size, CDR3 DNA, CDR3 protein. The D gene is left open where the match is weak. Size is stated for part of the rows, as once, few or many counts, or as a class when the clone is expanded.

v_call: TRBV7-3
j_call: TRBJ1-5
d_call: NA
clone_size: NA
cdr3_nt: TGTGCCAGCAGCGTAGACAGGTGGGGCCCGCCCCAGCATTTT
cdr3_aa: CASSVDRWGPPQHF

v_call: TRBV13
j_call: TRBJ2-1
d_call: TRBD1
clone_size: few
cdr3_nt: TGTGCCAGCAGTCGGGGACAGGGGGCTTACAATGAGCAGTTCTTC
cdr3_aa: CASSRGQGAYNEQFF

v_call: TRBV7-6
j_call: TRBJ2-7
d_call: TRBD2
clone_size: once
cdr3_nt: TGTGCCAGCAGCTTTGGGACTAGCGGCGACGAGCAGTACTTC
cdr3_aa: CASSFGTSGDEQYF

v_call: TRBV6-6
j_call: TRBJ2-1
d_call: TRBD1
clone_size: NA
cdr3_nt: TGTGCCAGCAGTTCCCGGACAGGTTGGCAGTTCTTC
cdr3_aa: CASSSRTGWQFF

v_call: TRBV19
j_call: TRBJ2-1
d_call: TRBD2
clone_size: once
cdr3_nt: TGTGCCAGTAGTATGTCTAGCGGGGCCTACAATGAGCAGTTCTTC
cdr3_aa: CASSMSSGAYNEQFF

v_call: TRBV11-1
j_call: TRBJ2-2
d_call: TRBD1
clone_size: few
cdr3_nt: TGTGCCAGCACCGAAAACAGGGGGCAGGGCGGGGAGCTGTTTTTT
cdr3_aa: CASTENRGQGGELFF

v_call: TRBV6-1
j_call: TRBJ1-1
d_call: NA
clone_size: NA
cdr3_nt: TGTGCCAGCAGTGAGGGTAGGGGAAACACTGAAGCTTTCTTT
cdr3_aa: CASSEGRGNTEAFF

v_call: TRBV10-3
j_call: TRBJ1-2
d_call: NA
clone_size: NA
cdr3_nt: TGTGCCATCAGTGAACAGGCCACAGGCTACACCTTC
cdr3_aa: CAISEQATGYTF

v_call: TRBV14
j_call: TRBJ1-6
d_call: TRBD1
clone_size: NA
cdr3_nt: TGTGCCAGCAGCCAAGAAACAGGGGGTTCACCCCTCCACTTT
cdr3_aa: CASSQETGGSPLHF

v_call: TRBV30
j_call: TRBJ1-3
d_call: TRBD1
clone_size: NA
cdr3_nt: TGTGCCTGGGGAGGAGCACAGGGGGCGACTGGAAACACCATATATTTT
cdr3_aa: CAWGGAQGATGNTIYF

v_call: TRBV6-5
j_call: TRBJ1-5
d_call: NA
clone_size: NA
cdr3_nt: TGTGCCAGCAGTACGCGACAGGATAGCAATCAGCCCCAGCATTTT
cdr3_aa: CASSTRQDSNQPQHF

v_call: TRBV19
j_call: TRBJ1-4
d_call: TRBD1
clone_size: NA
cdr3_nt: TGTGCCAGTAGTATGGGACAGGGAACTAATGAAAAACTGTTTTTT
cdr3_aa: CASSMGQGTNEKLFF

v_call: TRBV19
j_call: TRBJ2-5
d_call: TRBD1
clone_size: NA
cdr3_nt: TGTGCCAGTAGTATAGACGGGGGACAGGCTACCAGAGGTTCCCGGAAGGAGACCCAGTACTTC
cdr3_aa: CASSIDGGQATRGSRKETQYF

v_call: TRBV7-2
j_call: TRBJ1-4
d_call: NA
clone_size: NA
cdr3_nt: TGTGCCAGCAGCTGGGGGAGGCAGATGGGGGAAAAACTGTTTTTT
cdr3_aa: CASSWGRQMGEKLFF

v_call: TRBV7-3
j_call: TRBJ1-1
d_call: NA
clone_size: NA
cdr3_nt: TGTGCCAGCAGCTTACAGGGTGAGAACACTGAAGCTTTCTTT
cdr3_aa: CASSLQGENTEAFF

v_call: TRBV11-3
j_call: TRBJ2-7
d_call: TRBD2
clone_size: NA
cdr3_nt: TGTGCCAGCAGCTCCCTCGGGAGGCCCTACGAGCAGTACTTC
cdr3_aa: CASSSLGRPYEQYF

v_call: TRBV29-1
j_call: TRBJ1-2
d_call: NA
clone_size: NA
cdr3_nt: TGCAGCGTTGACAGGGGTGAGAGCTACACCTTC
cdr3_aa: CSVDRGESYTF

v_call: TRBV5-6
j_call: TRBJ2-3
d_call: TRBD2
clone_size: once
cdr3_nt: TGTGCCAGCAGCTTGGATCCCAGCGGGGGCTTAGATACGCAGTATTTT
cdr3_aa: CASSLDPSGGLDTQYF

v_call: TRBV4-1
j_call: TRBJ2-5
d_call: TRBD2
clone_size: NA
cdr3_nt: TGCGCCAGCAGCCAATCCGGGACTAGCGAGGAGACCCAGTACTTC
cdr3_aa: CASSQSGTSEETQYF

v_call: TRBV18
j_call: TRBJ1-1
d_call: TRBD1
clone_size: NA
cdr3_nt: TGTGCCAGCTCAAGGGGGCGTGGGACTGAAGCTTTCTTT
cdr3_aa: CASSRGRGTEAFF

v_call: TRBV11-2
j_call: TRBJ2-5
d_call: NA
clone_size: NA
cdr3_nt: TGTGCCAGCAGCTTCGGGAACCAAGAGACCCAGTACTTC
cdr3_aa: CASSFGNQETQYF

v_call: TRBV7-6
j_call: TRBJ2-3
d_call: NA
clone_size: NA
cdr3_nt: TGTGCCAGCAGCTTAGGAACAGGTGGGGGCACAGATACGCAGTATTTT
cdr3_aa: CASSLGTGGGTDTQYF

v_call: TRBV27
j_call: TRBJ2-7
d_call: TRBD1
clone_size: NA
cdr3_nt: TGTGCCAGCAGTTTAGGGGACAGGGGTAGCGAGCAGTACTTC
cdr3_aa: CASSLGDRGSEQYF

v_call: TRBV6-5
j_call: TRBJ2-7
d_call: NA
clone_size: NA
cdr3_nt: TGTGCCACCGCCACTCGGAGACAGAACTACGAGCAGTACTTC
cdr3_aa: CATATRRQNYEQYF

v_call: TRBV15
j_call: TRBJ2-5
d_call: TRBD2
clone_size: NA
cdr3_nt: TGTGCCACCGGGGACCGGGGGGACCAAGAGACCCAGTACTTC
cdr3_aa: CATGDRGDQETQYF

v_call: TRBV6-5
j_call: TRBJ1-2
d_call: NA
clone_size: few
cdr3_nt: TGTGCCAGCAGGACCCCGGGGGGGCGATATGGCTACACCTTC
cdr3_aa: CASRTPGGRYGYTF

v_call: TRBV27
j_call: TRBJ2-1
d_call: TRBD2
clone_size: NA
cdr3_nt: TGTGCCACCTGGTCTAGCGGCCTCTTAAGGGACAATGAGCAGTTCTTC
cdr3_aa: CATWSSGLLRDNEQFF

v_call: TRBV9
j_call: TRBJ1-3
d_call: NA
clone_size: NA
cdr3_nt: TGTGCCAGCAGCGTAGTCAGTTCAGGAAACACCATATATTTT
cdr3_aa: CASSVVSSGNTIYF

v_call: TRBV5-1
j_call: TRBJ1-1
d_call: NA
clone_size: NA
cdr3_nt: TGCGCCAGCAGCTTGAGTGGGGCGAACACTGAAGCTTTCTTT
cdr3_aa: CASSLSGANTEAFF

v_call: TRBV27
j_call: TRBJ2-7
d_call: NA
clone_size: NA
cdr3_nt: TGTGCCAGCAGTTTAGAACCAGGGGTCAACTACGAGCAGTACTTC
cdr3_aa: CASSLEPGVNYEQYF

v_call: TRBV7-2
j_call: TRBJ2-1
d_call: TRBD2
clone_size: few
cdr3_nt: TGTGCCAGCAGCCCGCTCCCCCTAAGCGGGGGGCTATCCAATGAGCAGTTCTTC
cdr3_aa: CASSPLPLSGGLSNEQFF

v_call: TRBV28
j_call: TRBJ1-1
d_call: NA
clone_size: NA
cdr3_nt: TGTGCCAGCAGTTTCCTCGGTCGGAACACTGAAGCTTTCTTT
cdr3_aa: CASSFLGRNTEAFF

v_call: TRBV7-8
j_call: TRBJ2-6
d_call: TRBD1
clone_size: NA
cdr3_nt: TGTGCCAGCAGCCGGGACAGGGGGCTTGGAGGGGCCAACGTCCTGACTTTC
cdr3_aa: CASSRDRGLGGANVLTF

v_call: TRBV5-4
j_call: TRBJ1-1
d_call: NA
clone_size: NA
cdr3_nt: TGTGCCAGCAGCCACGACCCCACAGGGAACACTGAAGCTTTCTTT
cdr3_aa: CASSHDPTGNTEAFF

v_call: TRBV6-5
j_call: TRBJ1-3
d_call: TRBD1
clone_size: NA
cdr3_nt: TGTGCCAGCTCGGGGACAGCGCTCTCTGGAAACACCATATATTTT
cdr3_aa: CASSGTALSGNTIYF

v_call: TRBV7-9
j_call: TRBJ2-1
d_call: NA
clone_size: NA
cdr3_nt: TGTGCCAGCAGCTTAGGCGCTTCCAATGAGCAGTTCTTC
cdr3_aa: CASSLGASNEQFF

v_call: TRBV28
j_call: TRBJ2-7
d_call: TRBD2
clone_size: once
cdr3_nt: TGTGCCAGCAGATCCCCTGGCGGGAGGAGCTCCTACGAGCAGTACTTC
cdr3_aa: CASRSPGGRSSYEQYF

v_call: TRBV7-8
j_call: TRBJ2-1
d_call: TRBD2
clone_size: once
cdr3_nt: TGTGCCAGCAGCTTAACTAGCGGTGTCTCCTACAATGAGCAGTTCTTC
cdr3_aa: CASSLTSGVSYNEQFF

v_call: TRBV2
j_call: TRBJ1-3
d_call: NA
clone_size: NA
cdr3_nt: TGTGCCAGCAGAGCCGGAGGAAGTTTTCTTTCTGGAAACACCATATATTTT
cdr3_aa: CASRAGGSFLSGNTIYF

v_call: TRBV15
j_call: TRBJ1-2
d_call: NA
clone_size: NA
cdr3_nt: TGTGCCACCAGCCGGGGGGCGGGTGGCTACACCTTC
cdr3_aa: CATSRGAGGYTF

v_call: TRBV5-6
j_call: TRBJ2-7
d_call: NA
clone_size: NA
cdr3_nt: TGTGCCAGCAGCTTGAGGGGTTCCTACGAGCAGTACTTC
cdr3_aa: CASSLRGSYEQYF

v_call: TRBV9
j_call: TRBJ2-3
d_call: NA
clone_size: once
cdr3_nt: TGTGCCAGCAGCGTAGGGGCCCCAATCGATACGCAGTATTTT
cdr3_aa: CASSVGAPIDTQYF

v_call: TRBV6-1
j_call: TRBJ1-2
d_call: NA
clone_size: few
cdr3_nt: TGTGCCAGCAGTGAAGATCCAGGCGATGGCTACACCTTC
cdr3_aa: CASSEDPGDGYTF

v_call: TRBV11-2
j_call: TRBJ1-1
d_call: NA
clone_size: NA
cdr3_nt: TGTGCCAGCAGCTCCCGGGAGAGGCATGTGAACACTGAAGCTTTCTTT
cdr3_aa: CASSSRERHVNTEAFF

v_call: TRBV27
j_call: TRBJ2-6
d_call: NA
clone_size: NA
cdr3_nt: TGTGCCAGCAGTTCAGGGACTGGGGCCAACGTCCTGACTTTC
cdr3_aa: CASSSGTGANVLTF

v_call: TRBV30
j_call: TRBJ1-1
d_call: NA
clone_size: NA
cdr3_nt: TGTGCCTGGAGCACAGGGCCGCGCGCTGAAGCTTTCTTT
cdr3_aa: CAWSTGPRAEAFF

v_call: TRBV13
j_call: TRBJ2-7
d_call: NA
clone_size: NA
cdr3_nt: TGTGCCACCGCCTCGGACTCACTGGGTTACGAGCAGTACTTC
cdr3_aa: CATASDSLGYEQYF

v_call: TRBV21-1
j_call: TRBJ2-2
d_call: NA
clone_size: once
cdr3_nt: TGTGCCAGCATAAGCGGGGGTAACACCGGGGAGCTGTTTTTT
cdr3_aa: CASISGGNTGELFF

v_call: TRBV7-9
j_call: TRBJ2-4
d_call: TRBD1
clone_size: NA
cdr3_nt: TGTGCCAGCAGCGGGGACAGGGGAAACATTCAGTACTTC
cdr3_aa: CASSGDRGNIQYF

v_call: TRBV7-2
j_call: TRBJ1-2
d_call: NA
clone_size: NA
cdr3_nt: TGTGCCAGCAGCTCCCTGACTGTCCACTACACCTTC
cdr3_aa: CASSSLTVHYTF

v_call: TRBV7-2
j_call: TRBJ2-7
d_call: TRBD1
clone_size: NA
cdr3_nt: TGTGCCAGCAGCCGAGACAGGGTTCAACGGCAGTACTTC
cdr3_aa: CASSRDRVQRQYF

v_call: TRBV2
j_call: TRBJ1-4
d_call: NA
clone_size: NA
cdr3_nt: TGTGCCACCAGGGGAGCTAATGAAAAACTGTTTTTT
cdr3_aa: CATRGANEKLFF

v_call: TRBV6-1
j_call: TRBJ1-4
d_call: NA
clone_size: few
cdr3_nt: TGTGCCAGCAGTGACTGTCCAAGTCTCCTAGTCGACAATGAAAAACTGTTTTTT
cdr3_aa: CASSDCPSLLVDNEKLFF

v_call: TRBV28
j_call: TRBJ1-1
d_call: NA
clone_size: NA
cdr3_nt: TGTGCCACCTGGAACACTGAAGCTTTCTTT
cdr3_aa: CATWNTEAFF

v_call: TRBV25-1
j_call: TRBJ2-4
d_call: NA
clone_size: NA
cdr3_nt: TGTGCCAGCAGTGAAAACTTAGCCAAAAACATTCAGTACTTC
cdr3_aa: CASSENLAKNIQYF

v_call: TRBV5-1
j_call: TRBJ2-7
d_call: TRBD1
clone_size: NA
cdr3_nt: TGCGCCAGCAGCTTGGACGGGACAGGGTCTTACTACGAGCAGTACTTC
cdr3_aa: CASSLDGTGSYYEQYF

v_call: TRBV10-2
j_call: TRBJ2-7
d_call: TRBD2
clone_size: NA
cdr3_nt: TGCGCCACTGCACTAGCGGAAACCTCCCCATCCGAGCAGTACTTC
cdr3_aa: CATALAETSPSEQYF

v_call: TRBV11-3
j_call: TRBJ1-1
d_call: TRBD1
clone_size: NA
cdr3_nt: TGTGCCAGTACAGGGGGCACTGAAGCTTTCTTT
cdr3_aa: CASTGGTEAFF

v_call: TRBV5-1
j_call: TRBJ1-1
d_call: TRBD1
clone_size: many
cdr3_nt: TGCGCCAGCAGCCACGGGACAGCGAACACTGAAGCTTTCTTT
cdr3_aa: CASSHGTANTEAFF

v_call: TRBV14
j_call: TRBJ2-3
d_call: NA
clone_size: NA
cdr3_nt: TGTGCCAGCAGCTCGTTTCGGGGAAAGGTTACGCAGTATTTT
cdr3_aa: CASSSFRGKVTQYF